The entry that follows covers one T cell receptor (beta chain) sequence. This sample was taken from a study of PD-1 blockade in classical Hodgkin lymphoma. Trimming took 3 bases from V and 9 from J, leaving 27 bases between them. The CDR3 runs to 17 residues. Germline V gene sequence: CDR1 SNHLY, CDR2 FYNNEI. TCRdb's copy holds only in-frame clones and misses some; the assay was immunoSEQ multiplex PCR. This repertoire shows more than 40,000 clones, around 69% found once; its top ten account for around 2.4%. The time point: cycle 4 day 1 (C4D1), after 6 weeks of nivolumab. Each of the patients experienced relapse following autologous stem cell transplantation, and their brentuximab vedotin exposure differed.

The TCR comes from a human donor with classical Hodgkin lymphoma. Sequences were derived from peripheral blood mononuclear cells (PBMCs), sampled before the fourth cycle of nivolumab. The J gene is TRBJ2-7, the V gene TRBV2; unclear D gene. In nucleotides, the CDR3 is TGTGCCAGCAGTGATCTAGGCGCTGAGGCCACATTTACGAGGCAGTACTTC. It codes for CASSDLGAEATFTRQYF.